Sequencing of this T cell receptor beta chain was carried out in a study of shared clonotypes between healthy human individuals. Repertoires were generated with immunoSEQ multiplex PCR, while TCRdb's copy carries only in-frame clones and drops some. There are about 710,000 clones in the sample; 72% occur only once, and roughly 1.8% lies in the top ten. The CDR3 covers 15 residues. Looked up from germline, CDR1 is MDHEN and CDR2 is SYDVKM. Trimming stripped 11 bases from V and 4 bases from J, with 20 bases between. The chain couples TRBV28 to TRBJ2-2; D ambiguous. Sequencing was done on a sample of memory CD4+ T cells sorted from blood. Sample subset: CD45RA-negative fraction. The receptor was derived from a woman aged 25 to 39 in good health. The CDR3 DNA sequence: TGTGCCGTGCCCGAGACTTTAGATGGCACCGGGGAGCTGTTTTTT. It specifies CAVPETLDGTGELFF.